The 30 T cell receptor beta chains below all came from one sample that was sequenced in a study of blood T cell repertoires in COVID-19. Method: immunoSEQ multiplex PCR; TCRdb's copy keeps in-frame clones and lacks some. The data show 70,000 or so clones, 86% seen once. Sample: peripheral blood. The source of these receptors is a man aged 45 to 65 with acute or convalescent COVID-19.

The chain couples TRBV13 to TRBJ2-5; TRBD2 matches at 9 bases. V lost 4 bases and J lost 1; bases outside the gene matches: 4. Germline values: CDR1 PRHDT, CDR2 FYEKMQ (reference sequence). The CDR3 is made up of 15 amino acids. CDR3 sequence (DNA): TGTGCCAGCAGCTCAAAACTAGCGGGCCAAGAGACCCAGTACTTC. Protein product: CASSSKLAGQETQYF. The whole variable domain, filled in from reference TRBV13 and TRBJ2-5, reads AAGVIQSPRHLIKEKRETATLKCYPIPRHDTVYWYQQGPGQDPQFLISFYEKMQSDKGSIPDRFSAQQFSDYHSELNMSSLELGDSALYFCASSSKLAGQETQYFGPGTRLLVL.

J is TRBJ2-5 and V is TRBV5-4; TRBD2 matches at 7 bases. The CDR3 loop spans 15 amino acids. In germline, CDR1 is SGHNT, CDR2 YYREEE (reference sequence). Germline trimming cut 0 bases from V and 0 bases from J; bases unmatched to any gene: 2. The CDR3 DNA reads TGTGCCAGCAGCTTGGCCGGGGGGAACCAAGAGACCCAGTACTTC. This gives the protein CASSLAGGNQETQYF. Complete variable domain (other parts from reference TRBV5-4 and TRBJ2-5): ETGVTQSPTHLIKTRGQQVTLRCSSQSGHNTVSWYQQALGQGPQFIFQYYREEENGRGNFPPRFSGLQFPNYSSELNVNALELDDSALYLCASSLAGGNQETQYFGPGTRLLVL.

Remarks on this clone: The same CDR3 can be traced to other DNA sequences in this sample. The CDR3 DNA follows: TGTGCCAGCAGCTTGTCCGCGTCCTACGAGCAGTACTTC. Its translation: CASSLSASYEQYF. The chain couples TRBV7-9 to TRBJ2-7; D ambiguous. The CDR3 totals 13 residues. Germline loops: CDR1 SEHNR, CDR2 FQNEAQ (reference sequence). The V end lost 3 bases, the J end lost 1 base, and 7 bases lay between the germline ends.

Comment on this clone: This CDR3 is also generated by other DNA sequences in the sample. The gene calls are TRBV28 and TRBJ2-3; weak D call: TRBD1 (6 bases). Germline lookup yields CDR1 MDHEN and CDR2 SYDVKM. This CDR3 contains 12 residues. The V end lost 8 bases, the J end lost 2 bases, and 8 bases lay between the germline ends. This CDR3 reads CASGTSTDTQYF. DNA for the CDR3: TGTGCCAGCGGGACATCCACAGATACGCAGTATTTT.

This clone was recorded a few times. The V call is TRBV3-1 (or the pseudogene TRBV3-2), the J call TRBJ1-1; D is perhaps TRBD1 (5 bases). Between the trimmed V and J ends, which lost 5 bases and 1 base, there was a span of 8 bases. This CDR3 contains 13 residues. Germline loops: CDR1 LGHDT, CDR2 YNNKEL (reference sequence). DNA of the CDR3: TGTGCCAGCAGCACCCAGGGGAACACTGAAGCTTTCTTT. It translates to CASSTQGNTEAFF.

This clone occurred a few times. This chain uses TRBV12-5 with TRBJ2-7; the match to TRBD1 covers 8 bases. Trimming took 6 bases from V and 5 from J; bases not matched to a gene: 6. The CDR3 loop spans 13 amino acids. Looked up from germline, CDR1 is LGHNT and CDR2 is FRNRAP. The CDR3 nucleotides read TGTGCTAGTGGCCGCCGGACAGGGAACGAGCAGTACTTC. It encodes CASGRRTGNEQYF.

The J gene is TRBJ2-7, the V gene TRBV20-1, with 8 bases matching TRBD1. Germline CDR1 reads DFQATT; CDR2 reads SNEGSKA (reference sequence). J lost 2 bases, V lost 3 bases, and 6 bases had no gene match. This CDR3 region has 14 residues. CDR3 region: CSASVRTGTYEQYF. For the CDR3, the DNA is TGCAGTGCTAGTGTCAGGACAGGGACCTACGAGCAGTACTTC.

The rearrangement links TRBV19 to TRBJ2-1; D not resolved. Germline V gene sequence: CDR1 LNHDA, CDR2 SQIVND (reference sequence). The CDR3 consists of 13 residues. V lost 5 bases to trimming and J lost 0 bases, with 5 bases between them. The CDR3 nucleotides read TGTGCCAGTAGTGGCAACTCCTACAATGAGCAGTTCTTC. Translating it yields CASSGNSYNEQFF.

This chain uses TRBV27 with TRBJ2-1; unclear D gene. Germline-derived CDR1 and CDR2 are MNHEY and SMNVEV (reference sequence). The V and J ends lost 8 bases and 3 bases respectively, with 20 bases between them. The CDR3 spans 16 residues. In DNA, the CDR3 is TGTGCCAGCCTGCCGGCGGCCCTGGTCCACTACAATGAGCAGTTCTTC. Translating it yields CASLPAALVHYNEQFF.

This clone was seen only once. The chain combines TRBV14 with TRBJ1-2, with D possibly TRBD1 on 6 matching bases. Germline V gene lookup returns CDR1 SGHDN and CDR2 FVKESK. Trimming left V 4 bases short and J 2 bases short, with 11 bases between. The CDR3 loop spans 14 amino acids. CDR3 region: CASSRSGQNYGYTF. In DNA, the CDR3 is TGTGCCAGCAGCCGCTCCGGACAGAACTATGGCTACACCTTC.

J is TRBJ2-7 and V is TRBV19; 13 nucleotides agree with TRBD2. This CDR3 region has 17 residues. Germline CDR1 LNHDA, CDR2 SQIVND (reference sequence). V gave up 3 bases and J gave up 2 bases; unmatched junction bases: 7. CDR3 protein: CASSMDTGLAGAYEQYF. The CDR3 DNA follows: TGTGCCAGTAGTATGGATACCGGACTAGCGGGAGCCTACGAGCAGTACTTC.

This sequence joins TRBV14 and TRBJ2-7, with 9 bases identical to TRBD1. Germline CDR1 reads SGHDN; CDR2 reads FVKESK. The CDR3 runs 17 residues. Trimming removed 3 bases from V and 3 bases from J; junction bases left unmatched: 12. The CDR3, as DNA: TGTGCCAGCAGCCATTCGTTGGGGACAGGGAACCTCTACGAGCAGTACTTC. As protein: CASSHSLGTGNLYEQYF.

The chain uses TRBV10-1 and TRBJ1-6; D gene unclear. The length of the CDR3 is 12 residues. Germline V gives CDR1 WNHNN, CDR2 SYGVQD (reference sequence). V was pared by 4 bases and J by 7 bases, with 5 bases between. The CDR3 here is CASSAGNSPLHF. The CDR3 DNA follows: TGCGCCAGCAGTGCGGGGAATTCACCCCTCCACTTT.

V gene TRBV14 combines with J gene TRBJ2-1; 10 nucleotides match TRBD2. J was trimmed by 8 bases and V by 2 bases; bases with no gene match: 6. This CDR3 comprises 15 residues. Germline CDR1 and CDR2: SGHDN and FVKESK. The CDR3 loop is CASSQFLAGDDEQFF. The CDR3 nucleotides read TGTGCCAGCAGCCAATTCCTAGCGGGAGACGATGAGCAGTTCTTC.

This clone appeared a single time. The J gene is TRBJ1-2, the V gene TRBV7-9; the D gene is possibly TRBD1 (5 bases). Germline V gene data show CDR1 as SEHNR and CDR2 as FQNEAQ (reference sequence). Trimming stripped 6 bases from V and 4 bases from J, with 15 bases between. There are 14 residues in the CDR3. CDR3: CASSLLPDIYGYTF. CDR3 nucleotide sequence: TGTGCCAGCAGTTTACTCCCGGACATCTATGGCTACACCTTC.

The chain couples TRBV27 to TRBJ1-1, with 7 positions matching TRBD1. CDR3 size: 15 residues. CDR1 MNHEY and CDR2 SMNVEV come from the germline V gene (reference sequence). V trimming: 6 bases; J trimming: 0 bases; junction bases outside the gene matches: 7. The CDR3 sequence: CASRRTGPVNTEAFF. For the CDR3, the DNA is TGTGCCAGCAGGCGGACAGGCCCCGTGAACACTGAAGCTTTCTTT.

CDR3 bases: TGTGCCAGCAGCTTAATGGCGGGGGGTCCCGACCTTCACTACGAGCAGTACTTC. Residues: CASSLMAGGPDLHYEQYF. The chain couples TRBV7-6 to TRBJ2-7; 8 positions match TRBD2. Trimming at V came to 2 bases and at J to 3 bases, leaving 15 bases not matched to a gene. This CDR3 has 18 residues. Germline V CDR1 and CDR2: SGHVS, FNYEAQ. Using reference TRBV7-6 and TRBJ2-7 for the parts outside the CDR3, the full variable domain is GAGVSQSPRYKVTKRGQDVALRCDPISGHVSLYWYRQALGQGPEFLTYFNYEAQQDKSGLPNDRFSAERPEGSISTLTIQRTEQRDSAMYRCASSLMAGGPDLHYEQYFGPGTRLTVT.

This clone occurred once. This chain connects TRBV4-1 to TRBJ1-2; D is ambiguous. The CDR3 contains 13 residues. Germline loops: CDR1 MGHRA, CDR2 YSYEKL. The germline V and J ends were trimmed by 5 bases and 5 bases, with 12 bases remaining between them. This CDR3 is CASSNSGEYGYTF. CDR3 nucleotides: TGCGCCAGCAGCAACTCTGGGGAGTATGGCTACACCTTC.

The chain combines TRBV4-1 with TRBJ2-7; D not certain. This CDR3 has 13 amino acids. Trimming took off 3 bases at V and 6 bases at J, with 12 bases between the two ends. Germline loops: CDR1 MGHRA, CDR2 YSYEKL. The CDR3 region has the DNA TGCGCCAGCAGCCAGGCGACACTGCTCGAGCAGTACTTC. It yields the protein CASSQATLLEQYF.

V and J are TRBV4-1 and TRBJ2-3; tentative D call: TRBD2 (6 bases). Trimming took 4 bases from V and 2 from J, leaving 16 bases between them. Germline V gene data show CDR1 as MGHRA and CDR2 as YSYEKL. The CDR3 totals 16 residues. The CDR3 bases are TGCGCCAGCAGCCCCCGGTCCGGACTACTCACAGATACGCAGTATTTT. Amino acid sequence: CASSPRSGLLTDTQYF.

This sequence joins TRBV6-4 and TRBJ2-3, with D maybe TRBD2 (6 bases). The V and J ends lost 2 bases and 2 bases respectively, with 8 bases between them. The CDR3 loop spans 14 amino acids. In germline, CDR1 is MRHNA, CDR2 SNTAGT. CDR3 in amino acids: CASSDRGVTDTQYF. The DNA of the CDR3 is TGTGCCAGCAGTGACCGCGGGGTCACAGATACGCAGTATTTT.

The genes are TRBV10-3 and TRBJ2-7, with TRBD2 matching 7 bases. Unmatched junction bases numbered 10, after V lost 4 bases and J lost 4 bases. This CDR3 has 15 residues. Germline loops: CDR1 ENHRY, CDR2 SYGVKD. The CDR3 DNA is TGTGCCATCAGTGGGGGGACTACAAATTTTTACGAGCAGTACTTC. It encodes CAISGGTTNFYEQYF.

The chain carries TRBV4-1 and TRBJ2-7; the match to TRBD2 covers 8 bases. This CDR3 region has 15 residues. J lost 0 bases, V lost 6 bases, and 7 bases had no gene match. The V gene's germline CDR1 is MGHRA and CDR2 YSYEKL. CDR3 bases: TGCGCCAGCAGTCGCTCGACTAGCGCCTCCTACGAGCAGTACTTC. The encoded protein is CASSRSTSASYEQYF.

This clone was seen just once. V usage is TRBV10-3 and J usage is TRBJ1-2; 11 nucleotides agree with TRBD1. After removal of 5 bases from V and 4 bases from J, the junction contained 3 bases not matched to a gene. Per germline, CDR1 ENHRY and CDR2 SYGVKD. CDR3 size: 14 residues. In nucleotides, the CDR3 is TGTGCCATCAGTACCGGACAGGGGGCCTATGGCTACACCTTC. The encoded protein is CAISTGQGAYGYTF.

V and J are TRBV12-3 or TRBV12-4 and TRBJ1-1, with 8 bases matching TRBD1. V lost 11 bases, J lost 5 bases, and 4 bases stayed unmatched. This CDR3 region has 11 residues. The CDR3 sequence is CAFGQGTEAFF. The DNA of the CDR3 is TGTGCCTTCGGACAGGGAACTGAAGCTTTCTTT.

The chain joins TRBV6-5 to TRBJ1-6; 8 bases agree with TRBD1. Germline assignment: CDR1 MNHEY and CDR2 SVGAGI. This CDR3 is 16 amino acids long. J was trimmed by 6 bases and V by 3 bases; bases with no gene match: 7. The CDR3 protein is CASSYVQGAGNSPLHF. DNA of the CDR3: TGTGCCAGCAGTTATGTTCAGGGGGCGGGTAATTCACCCCTCCACTTT.

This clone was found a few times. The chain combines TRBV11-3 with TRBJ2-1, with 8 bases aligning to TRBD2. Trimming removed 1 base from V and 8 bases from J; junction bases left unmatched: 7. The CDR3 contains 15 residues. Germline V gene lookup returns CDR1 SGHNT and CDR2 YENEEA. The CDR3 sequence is CASSLGFSGSHEQFF. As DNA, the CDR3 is TGTGCCAGCAGCTTAGGTTTCAGCGGGAGTCATGAGCAGTTCTTC.

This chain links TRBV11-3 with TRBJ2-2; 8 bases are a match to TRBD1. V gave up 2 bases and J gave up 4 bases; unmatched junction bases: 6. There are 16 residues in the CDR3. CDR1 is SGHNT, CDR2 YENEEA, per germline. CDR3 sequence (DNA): TGTGCCAGCAGCTTAAAGACAGGGGTTTTCACCGGGGAGCTGTTTTTT. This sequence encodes CASSLKTGVFTGELFF.

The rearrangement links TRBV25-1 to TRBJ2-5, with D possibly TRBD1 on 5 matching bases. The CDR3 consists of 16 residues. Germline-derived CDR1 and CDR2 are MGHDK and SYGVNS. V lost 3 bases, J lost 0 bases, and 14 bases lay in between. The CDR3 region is CASSDSRDGYQETQYF. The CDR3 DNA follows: TGTGCCAGCAGTGACAGCAGGGATGGGTACCAAGAGACCCAGTACTTC.

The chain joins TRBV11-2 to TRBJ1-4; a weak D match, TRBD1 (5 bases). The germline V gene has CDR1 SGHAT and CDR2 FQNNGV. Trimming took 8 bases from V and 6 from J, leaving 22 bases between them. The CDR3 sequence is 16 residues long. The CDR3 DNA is TGTGCCAGCTGCCACTCTAGGTCGGGGGGGGATGAAAAACTGTTTTTT. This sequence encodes CASCHSRSGGDEKLFF.